Detailed here is one T cell receptor (beta chain). Its antigen is not known. These data come from a study of T cell responses to AZD1222 COVID-19 vaccine. About the study: The analysis combined second doses at about 4 or about 12 weeks. Study-level findings and limits: Unmutated regions of variants are reportedly targeted by nearly half of spike-specific TCRs. The study identified only six AZD1222 recipients as seropositive at baseline.

This CDR3 comprises 16 residues. Germline assignment: CDR1 SGHRS and CDR2 YFSETQ. Trimming stripped 1 base from V and 4 bases from J, with 15 bases between. This table comes from immunoSEQ multiplex PCR, and its TCRdb copy is limited to in-frame clones, with some not included. The sample consists of some 110,000 clones, about nine tenths of them appearing once. The chain joins TRBV5-1 to TRBJ2-1; no definite D call. This receptor was obtained from an adult in good health. The source was peripheral blood, collected on day 0 of AZD1222 vaccination. CDR3 sequence (DNA): TGCGCCAGCAGCTTGATCGCAGTCCTGGGGTACAATGAGCAGTTCTTC. This encodes CASSLIAVLGYNEQFF.